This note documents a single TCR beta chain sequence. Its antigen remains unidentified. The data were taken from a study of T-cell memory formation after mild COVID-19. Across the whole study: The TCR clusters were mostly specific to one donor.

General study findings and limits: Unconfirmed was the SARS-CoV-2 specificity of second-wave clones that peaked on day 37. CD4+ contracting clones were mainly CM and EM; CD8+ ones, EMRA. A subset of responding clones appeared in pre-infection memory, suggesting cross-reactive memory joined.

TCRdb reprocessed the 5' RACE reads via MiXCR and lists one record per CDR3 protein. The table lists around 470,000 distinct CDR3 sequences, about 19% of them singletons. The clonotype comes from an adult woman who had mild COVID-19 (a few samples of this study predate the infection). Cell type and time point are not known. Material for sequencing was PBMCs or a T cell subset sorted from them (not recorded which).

CDR3 bases: TGCGCCAGCAGCCGCCACCTCCAGGGCGAGCAGTACTTC. Amino acid sequence: CASSRHLQGEQYF. The chain uses TRBV4-3 and TRBJ2-7; tentatively, D is TRBD1 (5 bases). The CDR3 runs to 13 residues. Between the trimmed V and J ends, which lost 4 bases and 6 bases, there was a span of 13 bases. Germline assignment: CDR1 LGHNA and CDR2 YSLEER.